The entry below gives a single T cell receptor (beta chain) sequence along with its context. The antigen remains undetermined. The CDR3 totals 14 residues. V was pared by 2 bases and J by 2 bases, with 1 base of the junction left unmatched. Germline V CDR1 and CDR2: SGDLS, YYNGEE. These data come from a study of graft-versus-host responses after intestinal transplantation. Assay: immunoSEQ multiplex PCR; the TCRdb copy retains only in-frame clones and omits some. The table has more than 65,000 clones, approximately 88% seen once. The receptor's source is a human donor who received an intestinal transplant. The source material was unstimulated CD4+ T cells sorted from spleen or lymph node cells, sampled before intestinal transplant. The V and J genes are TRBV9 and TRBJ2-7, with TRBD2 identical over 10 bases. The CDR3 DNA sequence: TGTGCCAGCAGCGTTAGCGGGAGGACCTACGAGCAGTACTTC. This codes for CASSVSGRTYEQYF.